This TCR beta chain was recorded in a study of T cell repertoires in cytomegalovirus infection. The study, taken as a whole, reports: HLA-C-restricted CMV clonotypes gave the most frequent clonotype in two of eight donors. People with CMV and the relevant HLA were identified by cumulative public TCR beta family frequency.

This CDR3 spans 15 amino acids. Germline trimming cut 4 bases from V and 3 bases from J; bases unmatched to any gene: 7. CDR1 is SGHVS and CDR2 is FNYEAQ in the germline V gene. This clonotype was recorded a few times. Its matching antigen is unknown. TCRdb re-derived calls from the reads in MiXCR, one entry per CDR3 protein. The sample carries about 220,000 distinct CDR3 sequences, 35% to 45% recorded once. This chain uses TRBV7-6 with TRBJ1-2; TRBD1 agrees at 8 bases. This sample comprised CD8+ T cells from cultured PBMCs, obtained from culture after CMV antigen stimulation. This receptor was identified in a human donor in good health (CMV status not recorded). Some clones in this sample may be carry-over from other donors' samples. CDR3 in DNA: TGTGCCAGCAGCTCCGCCCAGGGGGCCTACTATGGCTACACCTTC. Translating it yields CASSSAQGAYYGYTF.